The 25 T cell receptor beta chains presented below share a single source sample, sequenced in a study of cytomegalovirus exposure and HLA in healthy donors. PCR amplification relied on 60 Vbeta primers (plus 13 Jbeta primers). Profiled with immunoSEQ multiplex PCR; TCRdb holds only in-frame clones, not every one. The sample yields 100,000 or so clones, about 13% seen once. The sample taken for sequencing was PBMCs. Every receptor here comes from a man aged 35 to 55 in good health and CMV-seropositive.

The chain links TRBV15 to TRBJ2-7; 7 nucleotides align to TRBD1. Losses at the gene ends were 1 base for V and 5 bases for J; bases not matched to a gene: 11. This CDR3 is 16 amino acids long. Germline CDR1 and CDR2: LNHNV and YYDKDF (reference sequence). CDR3 loop: CATSRGPRQGEDEQYF. The CDR3 DNA follows: TGTGCCACCAGCAGAGGACCGAGACAGGGAGAGGACGAGCAGTACTTC.

V is TRBV4-1 and J is TRBJ2-7; TRBD2 matches 12 bases. The germline CDR1 and CDR2 sequences are MGHRA and YSYEKL. V was clipped by 0 bases and J by 5 bases; unmatched bases: 8. The CDR3 is made up of 17 amino acids. The CDR3 sequence: CASSQERRTSGMDEQYF. The CDR3 DNA follows: TGCGCCAGCAGCCAAGAGCGCCGGACTAGCGGGATGGACGAGCAGTACTTC.

This clone has a handful of counts. CDR3 in DNA: TGTGCCAGCAGTCCCGGACAGGGGCCCCAGTACTTC. It encodes CASSPGQGPQYF. V is TRBV2 and J is TRBJ2-5, with 9 positions matching TRBD1. Looked up from germline, CDR1 is SNHLY and CDR2 is FYNNEI. V gave up 5 bases and J gave up 9 bases; unmatched junction bases: 4. This CDR3 is built from 12 residues.

V is TRBV15 and J is TRBJ2-7; maybe TRBD1 (5 bases). The CDR3 extends over 11 amino acids. CDR1 is LNHNV and CDR2 is YYDKDF in the germline V gene (reference sequence). With 8 bases removed from V and 4 bases from J, the gap between germline ends came to 9 bases. CDR3 in DNA: TGTGCCACCGGAACAGGTTACGAGCAGTACTTC. Encoded protein: CATGTGYEQYF.

This clone was seen more than once but under ten times. CDR3 DNA: TGTGCCAGCAACATGTACTCAAGGGGCAATGAGCAGTTCTTC. Residues: CASNMYSRGNEQFF. The chain combines TRBV7-2 with TRBJ2-1; D is possibly TRBD1 (5 bases). The V gene's germline CDR1 is SGHTA and CDR2 FQGNSA. The CDR3 consists of 14 residues. V lost 7 bases to trimming and J lost 6 bases, with 16 bases between them. Full variable domain (missing parts from reference TRBV7-2 and TRBJ2-1): GAGVSQSPSNKVTEKGKDVELRCDPISGHTALYWYRQSLGQGLEFLIYFQGNSAPDKSGLPSDRFSAERTGGSVSTLTIQRTQQEDSAVYLCASNMYSRGNEQFFGPGTRLTVL.

The gene calls are TRBV10-3 and TRBJ1-2; D ambiguous. The CDR3 length is 14 residues. Germline lookup yields CDR1 ENHRY and CDR2 SYGVKD. Trimming cost V 4 bases and J 10 bases, with 19 bases left between them. CDR3 amino acids: CAISGGVLENDYTF. The CDR3 DNA is TGTGCCATCAGTGGTGGTGTCTTAGAGAATGACTACACCTTC.

This clone was observed a handful of times. This chain links TRBV2 with TRBJ2-5; tentative D call: TRBD1 (6 bases). This CDR3 contains 14 residues. V was pared by 0 bases and J by 3 bases, with 8 bases between. Germline CDR1 reads SNHLY; CDR2 reads FYNNEI. CDR3 sequence (DNA): TGTGCCAGCAGTGAAGCAGCAGGGGAAGAGACCCAGTACTTC. Translating gives CASSEAAGEETQYF.

The chain employs TRBV19 and TRBJ1-6; a weak D match, TRBD1 (6 bases). Trimming pared 4 bases from V and 0 bases from J, leaving 10 bases between. The CDR3 sequence is 16 residues long. CDR1 LNHDA and CDR2 SQIVND come from the germline V gene (reference sequence). The CDR3 DNA is TGTGCCAGTAGTACAGGGGAGAGCTCCTATAATTCACCCCTCCACTTT. This codes for CASSTGESSYNSPLHF. The whole variable domain, filled in from reference TRBV19 and TRBJ1-6, reads DGGITQSPKYLFRKEGQNVTLSCEQNLNHDAMYWYRQDPGQGLRLIYYSQIVNDFQKGDIAEGYSVSREKKESFPLTVTSAQKNPTAFYLCASSTGESSYNSPLHFGNGTRLTVT.

The chain is built from TRBV7-2 and TRBJ2-5, with D perhaps matching TRBD2 (6 bases). Trimming removed 5 bases at V and 1 base at J, with 11 bases between. The CDR3 loop spans 14 amino acids. The germline CDR1 and CDR2 sequences are SGHTA and FQGNSA. CDR3 DNA sequence: TGTGCCAGCAGCCGGGGACTTCGCCAAGAGACCCAGTACTTC. Translating it yields CASSRGLRQETQYF. The variable domain in full, with the rest retrieved from reference TRBV7-2 and TRBJ2-5, is GAGVSQSPSNKVTEKGKDVELRCDPISGHTALYWYRQSLGQGLEFLIYFQGNSAPDKSGLPSDRFSAERTGGSVSTLTIQRTQQEDSAVYLCASSRGLRQETQYFGPGTRLLVL.

This chain links TRBV2 with TRBJ2-7; 10 positions agree with TRBD2. From germline, CDR1 is SNHLY and CDR2 FYNNEI. The CDR3 sequence is 13 residues long. J gave up 12 bases and V 3 bases, and 8 bases lay outside the gene matches. As DNA, the CDR3 is TGTGCCAGCAGTGATGGGCCTAGCGGGAGTTGGTACTTC. Amino acids: CASSDGPSGSWYF.

In this sample, this clone turned up a few times. This chain joins TRBV11-3 and TRBJ2-2; D is uncertain. This CDR3 region has 14 residues. V was clipped by 1 base and J by 6 bases, with 9 bases between them. CDR1 SGHNT and CDR2 YENEEA come from the germline V gene. The CDR3 sequence is CASSLGSQSGELFF. The CDR3 DNA sequence: TGTGCCAGCAGCTTAGGATCACAGTCCGGGGAGCTGTTTTTT. Looking up the rest from reference TRBV11-3 and TRBJ2-2 gives the full variable domain: EAGVVQSPRYKIIEKKQPVAFWCNPISGHNTLYWYLQNLGQGPELLIRYENEEAVDDSQLPKDRFSAERLKGVDSTLKIQPAELGDSAVYLCASSLGSQSGELFFGEGSRLTVL.

This sequence joins TRBV27 and TRBJ2-4, with TRBD2 matching over 7 bases. The germline V gene encodes CDR1 MNHEY and CDR2 SMNVEV (reference sequence). The trim removed 7 bases at V and 0 bases at J, leaving 9 bases unmatched. The CDR3 covers 16 residues. CDR3 sequence reads: CASNPGGALAKNIQYF. CDR3 nucleotides: TGTGCCAGCAATCCGGGAGGAGCGCTAGCCAAAAACATTCAGTACTTC.

V gene TRBV2 combines with J gene TRBJ1-5; 7 bases are a match to TRBD1. The germline V gene encodes CDR1 SNHLY and CDR2 FYNNEI. The V and J ends lost 9 bases and 4 bases, in that order; junction bases with no gene match: 9. There are 14 residues in the CDR3. CDR3 nucleotide sequence: TGTGCCAGAGGACAGGTCGGTCGGAATCAGCCCCAGCATTTT. Translation gives CARGQVGRNQPQHF. Based on the CDR3 plus reference TRBV2 and TRBJ1-5, the full variable domain is EPEVTQTPSHQVTQMGQEVILRCVPISNHLYFYWYRQILGQKVEFLVSFYNNEISEKSEIFDDQFSVERPDGSNFTLKIRSTKLEDSAMYFCARGQVGRNQPQHFGDGTRLSIL.

CDR3 DNA: TGTGCCAGCTCACCGACACGATTCTCAGCTAACTATGGCTACACCTTC. Protein sequence: CASSPTRFSANYGYTF. The chain recombines TRBV18 with TRBJ1-2; D call uncertain. Looked up from germline, CDR1 is KGHSH and CDR2 is LQKENI. V was pared by 3 bases and J by 0 bases, with 14 bases between. This CDR3 contains 16 residues.

Concerning this clone itself: Other DNA sequences from this sample encode an identical CDR3 as well. The chain links TRBV30 to TRBJ2-3; the D is unclear. V gave up 2 bases and J gave up 3 bases, with 6 bases separating them. The length of the CDR3 is 12 residues. Germline V gene data show CDR1 as GTSNPN and CDR2 as SVGIG (reference sequence). The CDR3: CAWSIQTDTQYF. CDR3 DNA: TGTGCCTGGAGTATACAAACAGATACGCAGTATTTT.

This clone is classed as medium-sized (0.01 to 0.1%). The same CDR3 also results from other DNA sequences found in this sample. This chain connects TRBV28 to TRBJ2-2; possible D gene TRBD1, 5 bases. V lost 6 bases and J 0 bases, leaving 17 bases between the germline ends. The germline V gene has CDR1 MDHEN and CDR2 SYDVKM. The CDR3 length is 17 residues. The CDR3 here is CASRIAPRQSNTGELFF. CDR3 coding DNA: TGTGCCAGCAGGATTGCCCCGAGACAGTCGAACACCGGGGAGCTGTTTTTT.

This chain connects TRBV7-2 to TRBJ2-1; D call uncertain. The length of the CDR3 is 13 residues. Germline CDR1 SGHTA, CDR2 FQGNSA. Trimming pared 1 base from V and 4 bases from J, leaving 5 bases between. The CDR3 coding sequence is TGTGCCAGCAGCTTAGTCGGGTACAATGAGCAGTTCTTC. It encodes CASSLVGYNEQFF.

In its sample, this clone was seen a few times. V gene TRBV7-3 combines with J gene TRBJ1-1, with 9 bases that match TRBD1. V lost 3 bases and J lost 1; bases outside the gene matches: 3. CDR3 length equals 15 residues. Germline V CDR1 and CDR2: SGHTA, FQGTGA. The CDR3 DNA sequence: TGTGCCAGCAGCTTGACAGGGGGAAGGAACACTGAAGCTTTCTTT. This codes for CASSLTGGRNTEAFF. The whole variable domain, remainder taken from reference TRBV7-3 and TRBJ1-1, is GAGVSQTPSNKVTEKGKYVELRCDPISGHTALYWYRQSLGQGPEFLIYFQGTGAADDSGLPNDRFFAVRPEGSVSTLKIQRTERGDSAVYLCASSLTGGRNTEAFFGQGTRLTVV.

This clone was seen only a few times. The chain recombines TRBV6-1 with TRBJ2-7; 11 bases align to TRBD1. CDR1 and CDR2 from the germline V gene are MNHNS and SASEGT. This CDR3 region has 15 residues. The J segment lost 6 bases and the V segment lost 0 bases, leaving 4 bases of the junction unmatched. CDR3 region: CASSEADRGQGEQYF. The CDR3 DNA reads as TGTGCCAGCAGTGAAGCGGACAGGGGGCAGGGCGAGCAGTACTTC.

The V call is TRBV11-2, the J call TRBJ2-1; a weak D match, TRBD2 (6 bases). The ends were cut back, 5 bases at V and 10 bases at J, with 21 bases in the middle. Per germline, CDR1 SGHAT and CDR2 FQNNGV. The CDR3 is 15 residues long. The chain's CDR3 is CASSRLRDVFGEQFF. In DNA form, the CDR3 reads TGTGCCAGCAGCCGCCTGCGGGATGTCTTTGGGGAGCAGTTCTTC.

In this sample, this clone turned up a few times. The CDR3 sequence: CASSSIHRQGSRPQHF. CDR3 coding DNA: TGTGCCAGCAGTAGCATCCATCGACAGGGCAGTCGGCCCCAGCATTTT. The chain recombines TRBV27 with TRBJ1-5; 7 positions match TRBD1. Germline-derived CDR1 and CDR2 are MNHEY and SMNVEV (reference sequence). Trimming at V came to 5 bases and at J to 9 bases, leaving 16 bases not matched to a gene. This CDR3 region has 16 residues.

This clone was seen more than once but under ten times. This chain joins TRBV5-1 and TRBJ2-1, with 11 bases identical to TRBD2. The CDR3 is 15 amino acids. CDR1 SGHRS and CDR2 YFSETQ come from the germline V gene. Germline trimming cut 2 bases from V and 5 bases from J; bases unmatched to any gene: 3. CDR3 sequence reads: CASSFSGRVNNEQFF. The CDR3 region has the DNA TGCGCCAGCAGCTTTAGCGGGAGGGTGAACAATGAGCAGTTCTTC.

This clone was detected a few times. Other DNA sequences in the same sample also yield this CDR3. The chain links TRBV27 to TRBJ2-1; 7 nucleotides agree with TRBD2. Germline V gives CDR1 MNHEY, CDR2 SMNVEV (reference sequence). After removal of 2 bases from V and 0 bases from J, the junction contained 1 base not matched to a gene. The CDR3 is made up of 15 amino acids. Written as DNA, the CDR3 is TGTGCCAGCAGTTTAGGCGGGAGCTCCTACAATGAGCAGTTCTTC. Its protein product is CASSLGGSSYNEQFF.

In this sample, this clone turned up a few times. The chain recombines TRBV28 with TRBJ1-1, with D perhaps TRBD1 (6 bases). The CDR3 is made up of 15 amino acids. Deletions cut 3 bases from V and 1 base from J, with 12 bases between. The germline V gene encodes CDR1 MDHEN and CDR2 SYDVKM. CDR3 loop: CASSFPGHQNTEAFF. Written as DNA, the CDR3 is TGTGCCAGCAGTTTCCCGGGACACCAGAACACTGAAGCTTTCTTT.

This chain joins TRBV28 and TRBJ2-7; TRBD1 aligns across 10 bases. Germline CDR1 is MDHEN and CDR2 is SYDVKM. The junction had 14 bases not matched to a gene; V was cut back by 5 bases and J by 4 bases. The CDR3 loop spans 17 amino acids. CDR3 in amino acids: CASSTIHRDRGTYEQYF. The CDR3 DNA reads as TGTGCCAGCAGTACCATACACCGGGACAGGGGAACGTACGAGCAGTACTTC.